These 21 T cell receptor beta chains were sequenced from one sample in a study of blood T cells in healthy people across ages (dated by TCRdb to the mid-2010s). Receptor amplification or capture employed 5' RACE. The reads were generated on an Illumina HiSeq 2500. A second PCR of roughly 7 to 11 cycles was run with a J-beta primer mix and a sample-barcoded 5' primer. Starting from the raw public reads, TCRdb applied fastp trimming at Q25, assembled clones with MiXCR and retained in-frame beta chains. Each record represents a unique CDR3 protein, reported with the most common genes and DNA among its rows. The sample data list about 640,000 distinct CDR3 sequences, and about 54% of these were observed just once. The top ten constitute over 30% of the sample. Source material: blood. All receptors come from a man in his 60s in good health.

Only a few counts were recorded for this clonotype. V and J are TRBV7-2 and TRBJ2-7; D not certain. The CDR3 has 13 amino acids. The V end lost 5 bases, the J end lost 6 bases, and 14 bases lay between the germline ends. Germline V lookup: CDR1 SGHTA, CDR2 FQGNSA. The chain's CDR3 is CASSLSHPGEQYF. DNA for the CDR3: TGTGCCAGCAGCCTGTCCCACCCCGGCGAGCAGTACTTC.

The sample holds a few counts of this clonotype. The chain recombines TRBV3-1 with TRBJ2-5; maybe TRBD2 (5 bases). Germline lookup yields CDR1 LGHDT and CDR2 YNNKEL (reference sequence). The CDR3 runs to 14 residues. Trimming pared 3 bases from V and 2 bases from J, leaving 10 bases between. The CDR3 sequence is CASSHGVRQETQYF. As DNA, the CDR3 is TGTGCCAGCAGCCACGGGGTTAGGCAAGAGACCCAGTACTTC.

V gene TRBV6-7 combines with J gene TRBJ2-7, with TRBD1 identical over 7 bases. The better agreement between TRBJ2-5 and the DNA end casts doubt on the J call. TRBV6-7 is an open reading frame whose function is uncertain. This CDR3 spans 15 amino acids. The CDR3 bases are TGTGCCAGCAGTTACTCGCCAGACAGGGAAGAGACCCAGTACTTC. Translation gives CASSYSPDREETQYF.

V usage is TRBV2 and J usage is TRBJ2-7; D perhaps matches TRBD1 (6 bases). Per germline, CDR1 SNHLY and CDR2 FYNNEI. The length of the CDR3 is 16 residues. Trimming left V 3 bases short and J 3 bases short, with 18 bases between. The CDR3 sequence: CASSEGARVLFYEQYF. CDR3 nucleotide sequence: TGTGCCAGCAGTGAGGGGGCCAGGGTACTTTTCTACGAGCAGTACTTC. Complete variable domain (other parts from reference TRBV2 and TRBJ2-7): EPEVTQTPSHQVTQMGQEVILRCVPISNHLYFYWYRQILGQKVEFLVSFYNNEISEKSEIFDDQFSVERPDGSNFTLKIRSTKLEDSAMYFCASSEGARVLFYEQYFGPGTRLTVT.

CDR3 protein: CSARTRHYNEQFF. The CDR3 DNA follows: TGCAGTGCTAGGACTAGACACTACAATGAGCAGTTCTTC. The genes are TRBV20-1 and TRBJ2-1, with a weak D call TRBD2 (6 bases). This CDR3 region has 13 residues. The V end lost 3 bases, the J end lost 3 bases, and 9 bases lay between the germline ends. Per the germline V gene, CDR1 is DFQATT and CDR2 is SNEGSKA (reference sequence).

This chain joins TRBV9 and TRBJ2-1, with TRBD1 matching 7 bases. Germline V gene sequence: CDR1 SGDLS, CDR2 YYNGEE. CDR3 length: 15 amino acids. Trimming at V came to 0 bases and at J to 2 bases, leaving 2 bases not matched to a gene. Written as DNA, the CDR3 is TGTGCCAGCAGCGTAGTGGGGACAGCCTACAATGAGCAGTTCTTC. It is translated as CASSVVGTAYNEQFF.

V and J are TRBV6-5 and TRBJ2-5, with 7 bases that match TRBD1. The J call may be incorrect, as the DNA end agrees better with TRBJ2-4. The CDR3 length is 16 residues. CDR1 and CDR2 from the germline V gene are MNHEY and SVGAGI. In nucleotides, the CDR3 is TGTGCCAGCAGTTCCAGCAGGGGGTTAGCCAAAAACATTCAGTACTTC. Protein product: CASSSSRGLAKNIQYF.

This clonotype was seen ten or more times. The CDR3 here is CSARSGPKSPLHF. The CDR3 coding sequence is TGCAGTGCTAGGTCGGGTCCTAAATCACCCCTCCACTTT. The chain couples TRBV20-1 to TRBJ1-6, with D hard to call. V was pared by 3 bases and J by 10 bases, with 13 bases between. CDR1 and CDR2 from the germline V gene are DFQATT and SNEGSKA (reference sequence). The CDR3 consists of 13 residues.

This clonotype has more than one count but fewer than ten. This chain joins TRBV6-6 and TRBJ2-3; D is possibly TRBD2 (6 bases). The CDR3 has 17 amino acids. CDR1 and CDR2 from the germline V gene are MNHNY and SVGAGI (reference sequence). Trimming took 5 bases from V and 3 from J, leaving 21 bases between them. Here the CDR3 reads CASSRPFARGATDTQYF. In DNA, the CDR3 is TGTGCCAGCAGTCGCCCGTTTGCCCGCGGGGCGACAGATACGCAGTATTTT.

The chain uses TRBV6-1 and TRBJ2-2; the D is unclear. The V end lost 4 bases, the J end lost 6 bases, and 9 bases lay between the germline ends. The CDR3 has 13 amino acids. Looked up from germline, CDR1 is MNHNS and CDR2 is SASEGT. CDR3 in amino acids: CASSAFGSGELFF. CDR3 nucleotide sequence: TGTGCCAGCAGTGCGTTCGGTTCCGGGGAGCTGTTTTTT.

This clonotype has more than one count but fewer than ten. The V gene is TRBV2, the J gene TRBJ1-2; D remains unclear. V shed 7 bases and J shed 8 bases, with 14 bases lying between them. This CDR3 contains 12 residues. The germline gives CDR1 SNHLY, CDR2 FYNNEI. The CDR3 protein is CASNQQLSGYTF. CDR3 nucleotides: TGTGCCAGCAATCAACAGTTGTCCGGCTACACCTTC.

The chain recombines TRBV6-6 with TRBJ2-1, with a possible D match to TRBD2 (7 bases). Germline lookup yields CDR1 MNHNY and CDR2 SVGAGI (reference sequence). V was cut by 4 bases and J by 2 bases, with 15 bases left in between. The CDR3 sequence is 16 residues long. The CDR3 protein is CASSLRGGGPYNEQFF. CDR3 DNA sequence: TGTGCCAGCAGTTTGAGGGGGGGAGGCCCCTACAATGAGCAGTTCTTC.

The rearrangement links TRBV5-1 to TRBJ2-2; D uncertain. CDR3 length equals 15 residues. V lost 0 bases to trimming and J lost 4 bases, with 10 bases between them. Germline CDR1 is SGHRS and CDR2 is YFSETQ. The CDR3 reads CASSLVFHGTGELFF. The CDR3 bases are TGCGCCAGCAGCTTGGTGTTCCACGGCACCGGGGAGCTGTTTTTT.

The chain combines TRBV6-1 with TRBJ1-2, with 9 bases identical to TRBD1. This CDR3 is 17 amino acids long. V lost 5 bases, J lost 0 bases, and 10 bases stayed unmatched. The V gene's germline CDR1 is MNHNS and CDR2 SASEGT. In DNA, the CDR3 is TGTGCCAGCAGTAAGGGACAGGGATTCAAAGCTAACTATGGCTACACCTTC. Its translation: CASSKGQGFKANYGYTF.

The chain links TRBV4-1 to TRBJ2-3; possibly TRBD1 for D (5 bases). Per the germline V gene, CDR1 is MGHRA and CDR2 is YSYEKL. This CDR3 is 19 amino acids long. Trimming took 0 bases from V and 2 from J, leaving 21 bases between them. The CDR3 region has the DNA TGCGCCAGCAGCCAAGAAGAAACAGGCCCAACACGAACCACAGATACGCAGTATTTT. Translated, it gives CASSQEETGPTRTTDTQYF.

This clonotype appeared a few times. The chain is built from TRBV4-1 and TRBJ2-3; D ambiguous. The V end lost 1 base, the J end lost 5 bases, and 4 bases lay between the germline ends. CDR1 is MGHRA and CDR2 is YSYEKL in the germline V gene. CDR3 length: 12 amino acids. CDR3: CASSQVLDTQYF. CDR3 nucleotides: TGCGCCAGCAGCCAAGTACTAGATACGCAGTATTTT.

The gene calls are TRBV6-6 and TRBJ1-2, with a tentative D call TRBD1 (6 bases). CDR3 length: 15 residues. Between the trimmed V and J ends, which lost 2 bases and 8 bases, there was a span of 18 bases. CDR1 and CDR2 from the germline V gene are MNHNY and SVGAGI (reference sequence). The CDR3 coding sequence is TGTGCCAGCAGTTACAATGGCGCAGGGGCCGGCGGCTACACCTTC. Residues: CASSYNGAGAGGYTF.

The chain couples TRBV12-3 or TRBV12-4 to TRBJ1-1; 11 nucleotides agree with TRBD1. The CDR3 length is 14 residues. V was pared by 5 bases and J by 3 bases, with 2 bases of the junction left unmatched. The CDR3 region is CASSRTGGYTEAFF. CDR3 sequence (DNA): TGTGCCAGCAGTAGGACAGGGGGCTACACTGAAGCTTTCTTT.

CDR3 region: CSPRVRQETQYF. The CDR3 nucleotides read TGCAGCCCGAGAGTGCGACAAGAGACCCAGTACTTC. V usage is TRBV20-1 and J usage is TRBJ2-5, with unresolved D. The CDR3 is 12 residues long. The germline V gene encodes CDR1 DFQATT and CDR2 SNEGSKA (reference sequence).

V usage is TRBV20-1 and J usage is TRBJ2-7; 8 bases are a match to TRBD2. Germline loops: CDR1 DFQATT, CDR2 SNEGSKA (reference sequence). Losses at the gene ends were 6 bases for V and 5 bases for J; bases not matched to a gene: 6. This CDR3 comprises 12 residues. This CDR3 is CSASGGGDEQYF. Here the CDR3 DNA reads TGCAGTGCGTCGGGGGGGGGAGACGAGCAGTACTTC.

The rearrangement uses TRBV3-1 and TRBJ2-4; 10 nucleotides line up with TRBD2. Per the germline V gene, CDR1 is LGHDT and CDR2 is YNNKEL (reference sequence). With 0 bases clipped from V and 5 bases from J, the junction kept 7 bases outside the gene matches. CDR3 length equals 17 residues. The CDR3 sequence: CASSQDPPSGGQNIQYF. CDR3 nucleotides: TGTGCCAGCAGCCAAGATCCTCCTAGCGGGGGCCAAAACATTCAGTACTTC. Full variable domain (outside the CDR3, taken from reference TRBV3-1 and TRBJ2-4): DTAVSQTPKYLVTQMGNDKSIKCEQNLGHDTMYWYKQDSKKFLKIMFSYNNKELIINETVPNRFSPKSPDKAHLNLHINSLELGDSAVYFCASSQDPPSGGQNIQYFGAGTRLSVL.